The clone carrying this T cell receptor beta chain was observed a few times. Its matching antigen is unknown. There are 13 residues in the CDR3. Trimming removed 3 bases from V and 7 bases from J, with 12 bases in between. The data were obtained in a study of T cells after yellow fever vaccination. Whole-study results and caveats: Only a minor proportion of clonotypes was detected across both CD4 and CD8 compartments.

TCRdb processed the 5' RACE reads anew with MiXCR; each CDR3 protein has one entry. Among some 340,000 distinct CDR3 sequences, 9.5% to 12% were seen once, and the ten largest hold about 3.3%. Source: CD4+ T cells sorted from PBMCs, taken 45 days after the yellow fever booster vaccination. J is TRBJ1-1 and V is TRBV12-3 or TRBV12-4, with D uncertain. This receptor was obtained from a man younger than 35 who received the YFV17D yellow fever vaccine. This CDR3 is CASSFEELGEAFF. In DNA, the CDR3 is TGTGCCAGCAGTTTTGAAGAATTGGGTGAAGCTTTCTTT.